The rows below give T cell receptor beta chains drawn from one sample of a study of patients and donors after allogeneic stem cell transplantation. TCRdb reprocessed the RT-PCR reads via MiXCR and lists one record per CDR3 protein. The table records some 880,000 distinct CDR3 sequences, roughly 18% of them present only once. What was sequenced was blood, either unsorted or a sorted T cell fraction (not recorded which). These receptors were collected from a human donor who was either an allogeneic HSCT recipient or a stem cell or donor lymphocyte infusion donor (not recorded which). It is not recorded whose cells these are; they may come from a transplant donor. The CDR3 runs from the conserved cysteine through the conserved F or W. Fields, in order: clone size, V gene, D gene, J gene, CDR3 DNA, CDR3 protein. The D gene is left open where the match is weak. Clone sizes are given selectively: once, few, many, or a class where the clone is expanded.

few	TRBV29-1	NA	TRBJ2-3	TGCAGCGTTGACAAGAGAGGGGGTCGGAGCGGTCCTTCCCCTAGCACAGATACGCAGTATTTT	CSVDKRGGRSGPSPSTDTQYF
few	TRBV11-2	NA	TRBJ2-1	TGTGCCAGCAGCCCAAAATCAAACAGAAACAATGAGCAGTTCTTC	CASSPKSNRNNEQFF
NA	TRBV4-1	NA	TRBJ1-6	TGCGCCAGCAGCCAAGATTTAGGTGGAGTAAGGGGATCACCCCTCCACTTT	CASSQDLGGVRGSPLHF
few	TRBV20-1	NA	TRBJ1-2	TGCAGTGCTAGAGATCCGGGACAAACCTATGGCTACACCTTC	CSARDPGQTYGYTF
few	TRBV24-1	NA	TRBJ2-7	TGTGCCACCAGTGACCCCCGACAGTATTCCTACGAGCAGTACTTC	CATSDPRQYSYEQYF
few	TRBV9	NA	TRBJ2-1	TGTGCCAGCAGCCCCCGGATAGCCCTTTACCGTTCCGATGAGCAGTTCTTC	CASSPRIALYRSDEQFF
NA	TRBV6-1	TRBD2	TRBJ2-4	TGTGCCAGCAGTGGGAAACGGGGGGAGTATGGTAGAAACATTCAGTACTTC	CASSGKRGEYGRNIQYF
NA	TRBV15	NA	TRBJ2-3	TGTGCCACCAGCAAGGAATCGTTTGGCACAGATACGCAGTATTTT	CATSKESFGTDTQYF
many	TRBV12-3/TRBV12-4	NA	TRBJ2-5	TGTGCCAGCAGCCCCGGGGACTGGGAGACCCAGTACTTC	CASSPGDWETQYF
few	TRBV12-3/TRBV12-4	NA	TRBJ1-5	TGTGCCAGCAGCTCTGGACGTATCCTACGTGGCCAGCCCCAGCATTTT	CASSSGRILRGQPQHF
NA	TRBV18	NA	TRBJ2-2	TGTGCCAGCTCACCACGGCCCGGGACAGCGGGGACCGGGGAGCTGTTTTTT	CASSPRPGTAGTGELFF